The 10 T cell receptor beta chains reported below all come from one sample, sequenced in a study of CXCR3-negative and CXCR3-positive naive CD8 T cells. In preparing the TRB cDNA libraries, 5' RACE with UMI labels was used. One entry per CDR3 protein, without DNA, is what TCRdb gives after re-calling the 5' RACE reads. There are 45,000 to 70,000 distinct CDR3 sequences in the sample, with 20% to 25% held by the top ten. Material for sequencing was memory CD8+ T cells from blood. The receptors here all came from a human donor in good health. Some clones in this sample may be carry-over from other donors' samples.

J is TRBJ2-3 and V is TRBV6-1; the D call from TCRdb, TRBD2, cannot be confirmed without DNA. The length of the CDR3 is 16 residues. Germline values: CDR1 MNHNS, CDR2 SASEGT. CDR3 residues: CASTLSGGASADTQYF.

The rearrangement uses TRBV7-6 and TRBJ2-3; TCRdb names TRBD2, which stays unverified in the absence of DNA. The germline V gene has CDR1 SGHVS and CDR2 FNYEAQ. The CDR3 extends over 12 amino acids. The CDR3 sequence is CASMDSTDTQYF. The full variable domain, rest sourced from reference TRBV7-6 and TRBJ2-3, is GAGVSQSPRYKVTKRGQDVALRCDPISGHVSLYWYRQALGQGPEFLTYFNYEAQQDKSGLPNDRFSAERPEGSISTLTIQRTEQRDSAMYRCASMDSTDTQYFGPGTRLTVL.

The V call is TRBV28, the J call TRBJ1-1; TCRdb gives TRBD1 as the D gene, but with no DNA this cannot be confirmed. Germline V CDR1 and CDR2: MDHEN, SYDVKM. The CDR3 runs to 16 residues. Here the CDR3 reads CASSSWTARGNTEAFF. The full variable domain, completed using reference TRBV28 and TRBJ1-1, is DVKVTQSSRYLVKRTGEKVFLECVQDMDHENMFWYRQDPGLGLRLIYFSYDVKMKEKGDIPEGYSVSREKKERFSLILESASTNQTSMYLCASSSWTARGNTEAFFGQGTRLTVV.

The CDR3 loop is CASKRPPRGNTEAFF. V usage is TRBV25-1 and J usage is TRBJ1-1; the TRBD1 assignment by TCRdb is unverifiable without DNA. The CDR3 covers 15 residues. Germline CDR1 and CDR2: MGHDK and SYGVNS.

V and J are TRBV13 and TRBJ2-3. The CDR3 has 13 amino acids. CDR1 PRHDT and CDR2 FYEKMQ come from the germline V gene (reference sequence). CDR3 in amino acids: CASSRRGTDTQYF.

The rearrangement uses TRBV29-1 and TRBJ2-2; the D call from TCRdb, TRBD2, cannot be confirmed without DNA. Germline V gives CDR1 SQVTM, CDR2 ANQGSEA. The CDR3 is made up of 15 amino acids. Here the CDR3 reads CSAFSTVEGTGELFF.

Here the CDR3 reads CAIYLCRGLRCGYTF. The genes are TRBV12-3 or TRBV12-4 and TRBJ1-2; lacking DNA, the TRBD1 call made by TCRdb goes unchecked. This CDR3 contains 15 residues.

The chain is built from TRBV29-1 and TRBJ2-1; no DNA is available, so the TRBD1 call from TCRdb remains unchecked. Germline CDR1 SQVTM, CDR2 ANQGSEA. The CDR3 spans 15 residues. The CDR3 loop reads CSVEGGSGSYNEQFF.

The chain's CDR3 is CASSIAPEGNSPLHF. This chain joins TRBV19 and TRBJ1-6; TCRdb gives TRBD1 as the D gene, but with no DNA this cannot be confirmed. This CDR3 region has 15 residues. The germline gives CDR1 LNHDA, CDR2 SQIVND (reference sequence).

The gene calls are TRBV29-1 and TRBJ1-5; TCRdb selects TRBD1, and the lack of DNA leaves this call unchecked. CDR1 SQVTM and CDR2 ANQGSEA come from the germline V gene. The length of the CDR3 is 14 residues. CDR3 sequence: CSVEGGPENQPQHF.